The 4 T cell receptor beta chains in this list originate from one sample, sequenced in a study of memory CD8 T cells in hepatitis C reinfection. TCRdb keeps only in-frame clones here, not all; method: immunoSEQ multiplex PCR. The sample has 44,000 or so clones; around 87% are singletons. Time point defined: peak reinfection, 3 to 8 weeks after reinfection detection. TCR sequencing was done directly ex vivo on sorted cells, without expansion in vitro. Source material: naive CD8+ T cells sorted from blood. All receptors derive from a man between 18 and 35 years old with hepatitis C virus infection.

This chain uses TRBV7-9 with TRBJ2-7, with TRBD1 identical over 9 bases. Losses at the gene ends were 5 bases for V and 4 bases for J; bases not matched to a gene: 3. This CDR3 has 13 residues. Germline V CDR1 and CDR2: SEHNR, FQNEAQ (reference sequence). In nucleotides, the CDR3 is TGTGCCAGCAGCGGGACAGGGCATTACGAGCAGTACTTC. Encoded protein: CASSGTGHYEQYF.

The chain recombines TRBV6-5 with TRBJ2-1; D is unclear. Trimming took off 0 bases at V and 5 bases at J, with 8 bases between the two ends. The CDR3 has 14 amino acids. CDR1 and CDR2 (germline): MNHEY, SVGAGI. The CDR3 region has the DNA TGTGCCAGCAGTTACTCGTCAGACAACAATGAGCAGTTCTTC. It specifies CASSYSSDNNEQFF.

The chain joins TRBV30 to TRBJ2-2, with 14 bases matching TRBD2. There are 17 residues in the CDR3. Germline trimming cut 4 bases from V and 3 bases from J; bases unmatched to any gene: 7. The germline CDR1 and CDR2 sequences are GTSNPN and SVGIG (reference sequence). The DNA for the CDR3 is TGTGCCTGGACCGGGACTAGCGGGGGCAGCTACACCGGGGAGCTGTTTTTT. Translated: CAWTGTSGGSYTGELFF.

This clone was picked up one time. The J gene is TRBJ2-1, the V gene TRBV11-1; the D gene is possibly TRBD1 (6 bases). There are 16 residues in the CDR3. Deletions cut 2 bases from V and 2 bases from J, with 13 bases between. CDR1 is SGHAT and CDR2 is FQDESV in the germline V gene (reference sequence). The CDR3, as DNA: TGTGCCAGCAGCTTATCACTGGACAGTCCCTACAATGAGCAGTTCTTC. It translates to CASSLSLDSPYNEQFF. The variable domain in full, completed from reference TRBV11-1 and TRBJ2-1, reads EAEVAQSPRYKITEKSQAVAFWCDPISGHATLYWYRQILGQGPELLVQFQDESVVDDSQLPKDRFSAERLKGVDSTLKIQPAELGDSAMYLCASSLSLDSPYNEQFFGPGTRLTVL.